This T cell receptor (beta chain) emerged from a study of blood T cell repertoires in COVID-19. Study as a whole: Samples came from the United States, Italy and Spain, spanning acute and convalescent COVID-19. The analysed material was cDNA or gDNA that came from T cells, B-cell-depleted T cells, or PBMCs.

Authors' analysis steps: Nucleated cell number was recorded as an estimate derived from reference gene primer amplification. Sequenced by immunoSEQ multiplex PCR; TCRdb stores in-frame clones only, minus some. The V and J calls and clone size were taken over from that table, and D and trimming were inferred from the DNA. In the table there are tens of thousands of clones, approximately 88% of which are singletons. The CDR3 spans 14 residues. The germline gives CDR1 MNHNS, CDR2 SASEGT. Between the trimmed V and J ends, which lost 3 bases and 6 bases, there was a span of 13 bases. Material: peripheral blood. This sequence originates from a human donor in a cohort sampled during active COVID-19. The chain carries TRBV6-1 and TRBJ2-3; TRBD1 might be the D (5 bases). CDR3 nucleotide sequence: TGTGCCAGCAGTGAGGGGCCCGGCCCCGATACGCAGTATTTT. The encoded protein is CASSEGPGPDTQYF.